The T cell receptor beta chain described here comes from a study of OX40 agonist ivuxolimab in advanced cancers. Study-wide background: The dose of intravenous ivuxolimab that patients received every 2 weeks ranged from 0.01 to 10 mg/kg. It was permissible to have had prior anti-PD-1, anti-PD-L1 or anti-CTLA-4 therapy, and less than 45% had some. Findings and caveats of the study: Averaging showed that CD8+ T cells had more expanded clones than CD4+ did.

Regarding this clone: The antigen is undetermined.

The method was immunoSEQ multiplex PCR; TCRdb's version includes in-frame clones alone and lacks a portion of them. In the table there are roughly 26,000 clones, roughly 90% of which are singletons. The CDR3 runs to 15 residues. CDR1 and CDR2 from the germline V gene are SGHNT and YYREEE (reference sequence). The V and J ends lost 0 bases and 0 bases respectively, with 6 bases between them. The clonotype originates from an adult with an advanced solid tumor such as melanoma, head and neck, liver or kidney cancer. Sequenced material: CD4+ or CD8+ T cells sorted from blood, taken in a trial of the OX40 agonist ivuxolimab. The V and J genes are TRBV5-4 and TRBJ1-4; D is uncertain. The CDR3: CASSLDGTTNEKLFF. CDR3 DNA: TGTGCCAGCAGCTTGGACGGAACAACTAATGAAAAACTGTTTTTT.